These T cell receptor beta chains were read from a single sample in a study of blood T cell repertoires in COVID-19. Generated by immunoSEQ multiplex PCR, the TCRdb table keeps only in-frame clones and is missing some. This sample has around 300,000 clones, with roughly 89% found just once. Specimen: peripheral blood. These TCRs come from a man aged 50 or older with acute or convalescent COVID-19. Each CDR3 is given with its conserved first and last residue.

TRBV7-2	CASAAAPGGPYEQYF
TRBV15	CATSREYSGDEQFF
TRBV15	CATSRERETQYF
TRBV5-5	CASSSPEAGNTIYF
TRBV18	CASSPPAFNEKLFF
TRBV6-6	CASSRDSENEQYF
TRBV3-1/TRBV3-2	CASSQDMWGQGRETQYF
TRBV5-1	CASTPGGGAANEKLFF
TRBV5-3	CARSLGGGRGGYTF
TRBV7-2	CASSLVGGRWSTDTQYF
TRBV29-1	CSVNTGVNQPQHF
TRBV10-1	CASSTGTNQPQHF
TRBV7-9	CASSPLWTGVIEKLFF
TRBV30	CAWSEGYGGQPQHF
TRBV27	CASSLDSSYNEQFF
TRBV5-1	CASSLTDRGNGYTF
TRBV7-3	CASSLTPGQNTEAFF
TRBV2	CASSGQPRVDYGYTF
TRBV19	CASSQQDRGELFF
TRBV15	CATSSPPFGGRGFDEQFF
TRBV6-5	CASSPRQAYEQYF
TRBV30	CAWSAPPGWYGYTF
TRBV3-1/TRBV3-2	CASSEAGRRTGELFF
TRBV9	CASSVGQGPSYEQYF
TRBV5-1	CASSLAGDRRSYEQYF
TRBV30	CAWIPGGLRETQYF
TRBV30	CAWSPGTSGNQETQYF
TRBV30	CAWSDSGQGYSGYTF